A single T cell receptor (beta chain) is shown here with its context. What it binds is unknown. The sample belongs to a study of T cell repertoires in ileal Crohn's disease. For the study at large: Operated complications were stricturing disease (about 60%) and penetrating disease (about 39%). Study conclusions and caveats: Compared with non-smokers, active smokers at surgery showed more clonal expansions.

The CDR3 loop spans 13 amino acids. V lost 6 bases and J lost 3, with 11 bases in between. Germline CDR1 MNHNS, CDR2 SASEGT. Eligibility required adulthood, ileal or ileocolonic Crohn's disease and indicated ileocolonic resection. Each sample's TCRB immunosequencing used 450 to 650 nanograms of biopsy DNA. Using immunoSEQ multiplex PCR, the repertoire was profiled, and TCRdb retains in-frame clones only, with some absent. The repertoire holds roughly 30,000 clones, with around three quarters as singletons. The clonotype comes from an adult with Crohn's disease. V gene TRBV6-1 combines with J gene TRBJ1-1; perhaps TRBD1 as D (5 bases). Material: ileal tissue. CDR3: CASSGTGDTEAFF. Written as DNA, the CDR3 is TGTGCCAGCAGCGGGACGGGAGACACTGAAGCTTTCTTT.